This T cell receptor beta chain was identified in a study of vaccination effects on CD4 cells after COVID-19. Across the study: The median interval between the second dose and post-vaccine sampling was 72 days.

Assay used: immunoSEQ multiplex PCR; TCRdb lists only in-frame clones, some missing. The sample holds roughly 71,000 clones, about 80% seen once. The study, taken as a whole, reports: Vaccine-induced clones in healthy vaccinees cross-reacted with common cold coronaviruses in only 1 of 255 cases. Limitations: small convalescent group and missing early post-infection timepoints. Whether induced by infection or by vaccine, clones showed marked clonal contraction late after vaccination.

ViraFEST used viral peptide pools to expand antigen-specific CD4+ T cells before sequencing. After roughly 10 days in culture, the CD4+ T cells were isolated. Participants got two doses of BNT162b2 or mRNA-1273 vaccine. About this clone: As yet, its antigen is unknown.

CDR1 is SGHRS and CDR2 is YFSETQ in the germline V gene. Trimming took 0 bases from V and 6 from J, leaving 10 bases between them. The CDR3 runs 14 residues. The specimen comprised CD4+ T cells from PBMCs cultured with HCoV-OC43 spike peptides, sampled after COVID-19 vaccination. Subset reported: HCoV-OC43 spike overlapping peptide pool stimulation. This clonotype originated in a human donor who received a COVID-19 vaccine. The rearrangement uses TRBV5-1 and TRBJ1-5, with D possibly TRBD1 on 5 matching bases. CDR3 DNA: TGCGCCAGCAGCTTGGTGGGGGGTGGTCAGCCCCAGCATTTT. Its translation: CASSLVGGGQPQHF.